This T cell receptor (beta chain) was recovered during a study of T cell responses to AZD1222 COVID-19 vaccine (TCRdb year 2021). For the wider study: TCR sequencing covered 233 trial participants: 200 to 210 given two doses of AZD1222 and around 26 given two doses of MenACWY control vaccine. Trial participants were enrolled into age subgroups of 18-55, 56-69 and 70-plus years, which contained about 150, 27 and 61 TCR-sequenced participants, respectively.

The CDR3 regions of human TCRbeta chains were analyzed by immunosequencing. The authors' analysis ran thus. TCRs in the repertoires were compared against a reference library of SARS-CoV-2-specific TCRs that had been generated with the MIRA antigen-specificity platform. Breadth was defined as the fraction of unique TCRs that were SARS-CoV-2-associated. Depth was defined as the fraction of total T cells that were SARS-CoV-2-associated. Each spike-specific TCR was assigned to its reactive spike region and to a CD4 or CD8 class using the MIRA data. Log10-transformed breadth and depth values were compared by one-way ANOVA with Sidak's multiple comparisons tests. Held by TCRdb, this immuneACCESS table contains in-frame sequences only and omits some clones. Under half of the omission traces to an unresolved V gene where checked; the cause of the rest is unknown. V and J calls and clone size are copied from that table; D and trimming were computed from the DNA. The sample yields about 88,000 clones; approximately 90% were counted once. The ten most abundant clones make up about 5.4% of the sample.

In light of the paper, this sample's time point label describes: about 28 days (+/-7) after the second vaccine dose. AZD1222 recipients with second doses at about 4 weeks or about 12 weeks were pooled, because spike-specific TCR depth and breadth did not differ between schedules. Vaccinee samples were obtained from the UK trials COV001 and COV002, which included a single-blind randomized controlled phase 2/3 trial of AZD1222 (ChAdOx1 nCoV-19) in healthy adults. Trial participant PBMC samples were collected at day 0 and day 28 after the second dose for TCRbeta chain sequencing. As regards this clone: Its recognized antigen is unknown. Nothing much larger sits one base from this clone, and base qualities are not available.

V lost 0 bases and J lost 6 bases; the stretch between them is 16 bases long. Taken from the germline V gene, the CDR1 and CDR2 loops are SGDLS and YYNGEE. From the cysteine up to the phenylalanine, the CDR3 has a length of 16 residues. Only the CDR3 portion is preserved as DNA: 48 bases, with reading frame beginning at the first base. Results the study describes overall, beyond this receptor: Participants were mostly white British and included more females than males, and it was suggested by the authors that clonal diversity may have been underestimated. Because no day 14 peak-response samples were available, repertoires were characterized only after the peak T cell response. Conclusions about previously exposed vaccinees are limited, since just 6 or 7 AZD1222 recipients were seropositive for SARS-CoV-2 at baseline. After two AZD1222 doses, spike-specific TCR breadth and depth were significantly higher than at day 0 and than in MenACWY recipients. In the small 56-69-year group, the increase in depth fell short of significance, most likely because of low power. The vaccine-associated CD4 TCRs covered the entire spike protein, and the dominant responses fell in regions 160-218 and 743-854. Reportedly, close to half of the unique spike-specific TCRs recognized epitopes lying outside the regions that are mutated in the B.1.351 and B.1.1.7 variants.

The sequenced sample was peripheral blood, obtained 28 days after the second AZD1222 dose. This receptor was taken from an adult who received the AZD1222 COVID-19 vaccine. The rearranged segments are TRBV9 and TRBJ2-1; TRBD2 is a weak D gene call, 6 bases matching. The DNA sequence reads TGTGCCAGCAGCGTAGGGGGGATTGGCGGGGCCAATGAGCAGTTCTTC. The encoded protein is CASSVGGIGGANEQFF.